Here is one TCR beta chain with its context. The target of this receptor is not known. The record has no base qualities; no much larger clone is one base away. This sample is part of a study of blood T cell repertoires in COVID-19 (dated by TCRdb to the early 2020s). Concerning the study at large: The collaborator samples originated in the United States, Italy and Spain and spanned the acute and convalescent phases of COVID-19. The material from the prospective study consisted of cDNA or gDNA derived from T cells, B-cell-depleted T cells, or PBMCs. Subjects who had been exposed to COVID-19, were actively infected with it, or had recovered from it provided the deeply sampled blood TCRbeta repertoires that made up the dataset. The repertoires were released in a freely available public database intended as a resource for research on the immune response to SARS-CoV-2. The samples were drawn from two sources: the first 160 participants of the ongoing ImmuneRACE study, and over 1,000 subjects contributed by 6 global collaborators. Nearly every sample came with metadata listing a de-identified subject ID, COVID-19 status, age in years and sex. Where HLA class I and class II types were available, the types were taken from metadata supplied by the sample provider, not from assay-based typing.

The immunoSEQ Assay, a bias-controlled multiplex PCR, was used to amplify TCRbeta CDR3 regions from genomic DNA. In the source study's methods: Within the assay, amplification of reference gene primers was used to estimate how many nucleated cells each sample contained. To quantify the absolute abundance of each unique TCRbeta CDR3 rearrangement, sequence reads were collapsed and filtered. For each sample, productive Simpson clonality was calculated by taking the square root of Simpson's diversity index across productive rearrangements. This immuneACCESS table, as held by TCRdb, lists in-frame sequences with V and J called but not all clones. Of the missing ones, under half trace to an unresolved V gene in checked studies; the others have no known cause. Clone size and V and J calls were adopted from that table, with D and trimming inferred from the DNA. Present in this sample are over 150,000 clones, approximately 85% of which were seen just once. Under 0.8% of the sample is in the top ten clones.

Findings and caveats that apply to the study as a whole: The quantity of clinical and demographic metadata differed by source and by participant and was supplied without curation.

V loses 4 bases, J loses 2 bases, and the germline ends lie 15 bases apart. CDR1 and CDR2 were assigned from the germline V gene as SNHLY and FYNNEI. Measured from the cysteine to the phenylalanine, the CDR3 is 16 residues long. The only DNA kept is the CDR3, 48 bases in frame from the first base. In Seattle, one collaborating source enrolled patients while the infection was active and tracked those patients longitudinally over the course of disease. Whole blood was collected in K2EDTA tubes by collaborating institutions according to the institutions' own protocols. For TCRbeta analysis, collaborators shipped samples in one of three forms: frozen whole blood, isolated PBMCs, or DNA extracted from either of those sample types.

The sequence came from a man aged 55 to 69 with COVID-19, enrolled during active disease. Input material: peripheral blood. The chain joins TRBV2 to TRBJ2-1; TRBD2 could be the D gene, as 6 bases match. Here is the DNA: TGTGCCAGCAGTGTCCTGGGCGGGGCAACCTACAATGAGCAGTTCTTC. Its translation is CASSVLGGATYNEQFF.